The rows below give T cell receptor beta chains drawn from one sample of a study of blood T cell repertoires in COVID-19. Measured with immunoSEQ multiplex PCR; TCRdb has only the in-frame clones, and not every one. The table lists fewer than 200,000 clones, just under 85% of them singletons, with around 8% in the top ten. Specimen: peripheral blood. All receptors derive from a woman older than 75 with COVID-19, enrolled during active disease. Each CDR3 is given with its conserved first and last residue.

v_gene: TRBV11-2
CDR3aa: CASSHHHSGTGDRTEAFF

v_gene: TRBV10-3
CDR3aa: CAINPAGGDGQYF

v_gene: TRBV28
CDR3aa: CASSPHRGFLNYGYTF

v_gene: TRBV6-5
CDR3aa: CASRKGQGASYEQYF

v_gene: TRBV2
CDR3aa: CASKVGPGLSTDTQYF

v_gene: TRBV7-2
CDR3aa: CASSLQGITNYGYTF

v_gene: TRBV5-1
CDR3aa: CASSLAEGGYTF

v_gene: TRBV18
CDR3aa: CASSPWDRGINYGYTF

v_gene: TRBV19
CDR3aa: CASSIFDRANYGYTF

v_gene: TRBV5-1
CDR3aa: CASSLRTGQYEQYF

v_gene: TRBV18
CDR3aa: CASSPPSIQGNYGYTF

v_gene: TRBV27
CDR3aa: CASSLSGVAPLANYGYTF

v_gene: TRBV5-4
CDR3aa: CASSFSSGSTKGEQYF

v_gene: TRBV5-1
CDR3aa: CASSSRQGIYHEQFF

v_gene: TRBV13
CDR3aa: CASSLGQVFGNEQFF

v_gene: TRBV18
CDR3aa: CASSLADSIDGYTF

v_gene: TRBV18
CDR3aa: CASSQTGTEGGYTF

v_gene: TRBV5-1
CDR3aa: CASSFSGNEKLFF

v_gene: TRBV5-1
CDR3aa: CASSPALGSYEQYF

v_gene: TRBV29-1
CDR3aa: CSVHSGTGVGETQYF

v_gene: TRBV6-1
CDR3aa: CASSEISLQSNQPQHF

v_gene: TRBV24-1
CDR3aa: CATSEGQGDQPQHF

v_gene: TRBV7-3
CDR3aa: CASSRRGDTQYF

v_gene: TRBV7-9
CDR3aa: CASSPDGTGGSEQFF

v_gene: TRBV28
CDR3aa: CAIETGADGYTF

v_gene: TRBV4-1
CDR3aa: CASSHSRSEQFF

v_gene: TRBV5-1
CDR3aa: CASSLVKAGLETQYF

v_gene: TRBV6-5
CDR3aa: CASTSTSGGPDTQYF

v_gene: TRBV5-1
CDR3aa: CASSLFGHLNTGELFF